This T cell receptor (beta chain) is drawn from a study of CD8 T cell repertoires and HIV-1 epitope variants. Study in general: Control wells had CMV/EBV/flu peptides, negative Ebola AY9, or no peptide. Tested: three Gag epitope families, Nef HW9 and YT9.

Regarding this clone: No antigen is known for it.

The CDR3 runs 14 residues. CDR1 and CDR2 from the germline V gene are LNHNV and YYDKDF (reference sequence). The V and J ends lost 6 bases and 1 base respectively, with 10 bases between them. Measured with immunoSEQ multiplex PCR; TCRdb has only the in-frame clones, and not every one. The sample carries about 5,000 clones, 64% recorded once. The source of this sequence is a male donor with HIV. Sequenced input: cultured CD8+ T cells derived from PBMCs. The chain has TRBV15 and TRBJ1-5; possibly TRBD1 for D (5 bases). The CDR3 is CATRDWDSNQPQHF. CDR3 DNA sequence: TGTGCCACCAGAGATTGGGACAGCAATCAGCCCCAGCATTTT.